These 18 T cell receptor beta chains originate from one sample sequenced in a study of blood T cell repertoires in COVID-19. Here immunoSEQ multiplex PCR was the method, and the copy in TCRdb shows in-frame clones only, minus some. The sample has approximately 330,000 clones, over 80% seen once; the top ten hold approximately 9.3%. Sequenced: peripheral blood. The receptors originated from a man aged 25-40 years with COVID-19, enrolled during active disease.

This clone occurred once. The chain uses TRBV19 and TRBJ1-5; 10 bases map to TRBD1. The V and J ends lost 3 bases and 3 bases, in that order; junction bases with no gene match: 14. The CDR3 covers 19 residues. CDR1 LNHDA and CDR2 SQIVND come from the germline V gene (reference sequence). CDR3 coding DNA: TGTGCCAGTAGTATTAGTTCCCGGACAGGGGGTAGGAACAATCAGCCCCAGCATTTT. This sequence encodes CASSISSRTGGRNNQPQHF.

CDR3 amino acids: CASSQDSRDRGGNEQFF. Written as DNA, the CDR3 is TGTGCCAGCAGCCAAGATTCTAGGGACAGGGGGGGCAATGAGCAGTTCTTC. This chain uses TRBV3-1 (or the pseudogene TRBV3-2) with TRBJ2-1; TRBD1 agrees at 11 bases. Per germline, CDR1 LGHDT and CDR2 YNNKEL (reference sequence). The CDR3 has 17 residues. Trimming removed 0 bases from V and 6 bases from J; junction bases left unmatched: 7.

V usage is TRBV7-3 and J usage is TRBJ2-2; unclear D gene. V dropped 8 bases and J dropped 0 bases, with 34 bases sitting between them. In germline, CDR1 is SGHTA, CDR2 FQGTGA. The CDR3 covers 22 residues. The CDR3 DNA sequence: TGTGCCAGCTTTCCCAAACCCGGCCAGGCCCTTTCAGTTGTCGCGAACACCGGGGAGCTGTTTTTT. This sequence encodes CASFPKPGQALSVVANTGELFF.

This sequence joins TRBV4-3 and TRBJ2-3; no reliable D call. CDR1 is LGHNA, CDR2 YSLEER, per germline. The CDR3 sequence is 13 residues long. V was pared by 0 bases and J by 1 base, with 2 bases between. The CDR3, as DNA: TGCGCCAGCAGCCAAGACGGCACAGATACGCAGTATTTT. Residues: CASSQDGTDTQYF.

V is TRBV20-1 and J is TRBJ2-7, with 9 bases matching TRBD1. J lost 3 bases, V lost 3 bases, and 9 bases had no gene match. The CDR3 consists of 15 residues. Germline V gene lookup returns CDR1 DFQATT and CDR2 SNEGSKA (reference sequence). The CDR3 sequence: CSASKGTGLVYEQYF. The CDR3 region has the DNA TGCAGTGCTAGTAAGGGGACAGGGCTAGTCTACGAGCAGTACTTC.

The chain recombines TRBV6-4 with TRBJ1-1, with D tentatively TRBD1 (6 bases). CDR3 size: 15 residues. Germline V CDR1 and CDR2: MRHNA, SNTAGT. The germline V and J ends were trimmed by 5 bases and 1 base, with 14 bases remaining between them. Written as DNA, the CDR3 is TGTGCCAGCAGTCCGGACAGTGACAGGAACACTGAAGCTTTCTTT. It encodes CASSPDSDRNTEAFF.

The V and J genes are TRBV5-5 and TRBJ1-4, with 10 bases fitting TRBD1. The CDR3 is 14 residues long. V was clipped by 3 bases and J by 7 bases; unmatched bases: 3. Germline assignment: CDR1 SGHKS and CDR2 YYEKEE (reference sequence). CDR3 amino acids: CASSYRDRGEKLFF. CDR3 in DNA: TGTGCCAGCAGCTACCGGGACAGGGGTGAAAAACTGTTTTTT.

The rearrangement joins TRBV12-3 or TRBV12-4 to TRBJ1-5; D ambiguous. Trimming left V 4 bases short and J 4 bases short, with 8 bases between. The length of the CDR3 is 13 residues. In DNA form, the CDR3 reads TGTGCCAGCAGTTCCCTCAGAAATCAGCCCCAGCATTTT. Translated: CASSSLRNQPQHF.

The CDR3 sequence is CASSEAYNQPQHF. The CDR3 nucleotides read TGTGCCAGCAGCGAAGCGTACAATCAGCCCCAGCATTTT. The rearrangement uses TRBV12-3 or TRBV12-4 and TRBJ1-5; D gene ambiguous. V was cut by 6 bases and J by 3 bases, with 9 bases left in between. This CDR3 has 13 amino acids.

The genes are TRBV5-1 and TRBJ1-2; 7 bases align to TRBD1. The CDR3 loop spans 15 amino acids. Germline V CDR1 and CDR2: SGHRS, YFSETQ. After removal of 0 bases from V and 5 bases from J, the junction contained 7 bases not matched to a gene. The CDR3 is CASSLVGQDLYGYTF. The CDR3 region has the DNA TGCGCCAGCAGCTTGGTAGGACAGGACCTTTATGGCTACACCTTC.

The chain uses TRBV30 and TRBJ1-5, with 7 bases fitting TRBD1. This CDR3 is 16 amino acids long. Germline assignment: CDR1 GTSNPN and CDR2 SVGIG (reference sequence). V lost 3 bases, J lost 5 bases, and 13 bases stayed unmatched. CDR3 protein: CAWRTRDRQDYQPQHF. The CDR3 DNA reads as TGTGCCTGGAGAACCCGGGACAGACAGGACTATCAGCCCCAGCATTTT.

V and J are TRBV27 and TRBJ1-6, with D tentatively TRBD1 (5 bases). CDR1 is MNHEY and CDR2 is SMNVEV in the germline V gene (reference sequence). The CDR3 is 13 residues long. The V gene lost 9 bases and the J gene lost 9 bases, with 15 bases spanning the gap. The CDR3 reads CASYGRGGSPLHF. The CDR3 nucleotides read TGTGCCAGTTACGGGAGGGGAGGTTCACCCCTCCACTTT.

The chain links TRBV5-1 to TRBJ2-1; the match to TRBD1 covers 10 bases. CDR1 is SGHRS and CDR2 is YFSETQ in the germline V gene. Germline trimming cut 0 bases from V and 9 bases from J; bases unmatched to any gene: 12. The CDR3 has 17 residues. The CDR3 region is CASSLARTGGVRSEQFF. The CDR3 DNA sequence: TGCGCCAGCAGCTTGGCTAGGACAGGGGGGGTACGGAGTGAGCAGTTCTTC.

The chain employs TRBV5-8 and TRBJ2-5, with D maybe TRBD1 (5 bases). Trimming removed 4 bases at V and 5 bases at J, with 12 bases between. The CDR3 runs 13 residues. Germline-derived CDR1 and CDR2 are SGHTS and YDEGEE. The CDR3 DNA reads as TGTGCCAGCAGCGGCAGGGCTCGGGAGACCCAGTACTTC. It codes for CASSGRARETQYF.

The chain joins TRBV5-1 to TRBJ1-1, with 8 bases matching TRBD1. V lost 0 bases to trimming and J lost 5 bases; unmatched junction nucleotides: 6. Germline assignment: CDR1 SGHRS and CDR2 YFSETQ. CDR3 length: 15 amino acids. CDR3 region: CASSLGRTGSTEAFF. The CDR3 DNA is TGCGCCAGCAGCTTGGGCAGGACAGGGAGTACTGAAGCTTTCTTT.

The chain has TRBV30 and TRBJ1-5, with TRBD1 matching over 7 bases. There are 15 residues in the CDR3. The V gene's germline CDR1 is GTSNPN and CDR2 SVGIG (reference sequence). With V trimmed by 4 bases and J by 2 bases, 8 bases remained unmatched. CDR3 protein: CAWNRQGAGNQPQHF. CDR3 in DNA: TGTGCCTGGAATAGACAGGGAGCGGGCAATCAGCCCCAGCATTTT.

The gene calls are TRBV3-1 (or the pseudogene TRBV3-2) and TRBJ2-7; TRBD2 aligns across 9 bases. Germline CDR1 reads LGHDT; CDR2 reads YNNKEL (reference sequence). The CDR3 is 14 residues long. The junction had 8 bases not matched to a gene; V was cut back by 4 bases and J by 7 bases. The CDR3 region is CASSPAGGRVEQYF. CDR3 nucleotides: TGTGCCAGCAGCCCAGCGGGGGGCAGGGTGGAGCAGTACTTC.

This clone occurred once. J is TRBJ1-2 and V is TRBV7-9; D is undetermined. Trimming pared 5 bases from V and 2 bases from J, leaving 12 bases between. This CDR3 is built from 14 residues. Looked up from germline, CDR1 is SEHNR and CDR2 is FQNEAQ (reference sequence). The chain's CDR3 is CASSLLGSNYGYTF. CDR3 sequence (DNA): TGTGCCAGCAGCCTTCTCGGTTCCAACTATGGCTACACCTTC.